This T cell receptor beta chain stems from a study of CD8+ T cells in alopecia areata. For the study at large: Those treated were given oral tofacitinib at 5 to 10 mg twice daily. General study findings and limits: Elevated clonality characterized lesional scalp relative to normal scalp, particularly in alopecia totalis/universalis.

It was from alopecia areata patients that lesional scalp punch biopsies and peripheral blood were collected. Cell sorting was applied to PBMCs, and CD4+ and CD8+ T cells were collected. The ends were cut back, 4 bases at V and 4 bases at J, with 13 bases in the middle. The CDR3 is made up of 13 amino acids. Germline V gives CDR1 SQVTM, CDR2 ANQGSEA. A word on this clone: Antigen: not known.

cDNA prepared by RNA extraction and subsequent reverse transcription served as the template for sequencing. Using immunoSEQ multiplex PCR, the repertoire was profiled, and TCRdb retains in-frame clones only, with some absent. The sample consists of roughly 150,000 clones, 45% to 55% of them appearing once. The V call is TRBV29-1, the J call TRBJ1-1, with D hard to call. Sequencing was performed on CD8+ T cells sorted from blood, taken at week 0. The receptor was isolated from a human donor with alopecia areata. The CDR3 coding sequence is TGCAGCGTTGGTGGGGATAGTACCACTGAAGCTTTCTTT. Protein product: CSVGGDSTTEAFF.